This T cell receptor (beta chain) stems from a study of T cells after yellow fever vaccination. There are many counts of this clonotype. The antigen remains unidentified. By 5'RACE template switching, TCR cDNA was produced, with a universal primer site and UMIs added in the process. A single record per CDR3 protein comes from TCRdb applying MiXCR to the 5' RACE reads. The table has 250,000 to 400,000 distinct CDR3 sequences, about 4% seen once. Study results and limitations: Researchers noted that a small share of clonotypes showed up in both CD4 and CD8 compartments. Subsequent booster samples again held most clones from primary vaccination (96% CD4, 88% CD8). The study noted that FACS-sorted repertoires could contain abundant clonotypes contaminating from the bulk population.

This CDR3 has 14 residues. The ends lost 0 bases at V and 5 bases at J; junction bases unmatched: 0. Germline-derived CDR1 and CDR2 are SGHRS and YFSETQ. The V gene is TRBV5-1, the J gene TRBJ2-2, with 8 bases fitting TRBD1. This sequence was found in a man aged 18 to 30 who received the YFV17D yellow fever vaccine. Material: PBMCs, obtained 5 days after the yellow fever booster vaccination. The DNA for the CDR3 is TGCGCCAGCAGCTTGGACAGGGGGACCGGGGAGCTGTTTTTT. This sequence encodes CASSLDRGTGELFF.